Following are 9 T cell receptor beta chains from one sample sequenced in a study of early T cells in non-severe SARS-CoV-2 infection. TCRdb redid the calling of the 5' RACE reads with MiXCR, one entry per CDR3 protein. The sample includes nearly 90,000 distinct CDR3 sequences, 13% to 15% seen only once; the top ten take roughly 7%. Sequences were obtained from whole blood. These receptors all come from an adult who was a healthcare worker with PCR-confirmed SARS-CoV-2 infection or an uninfected control (not recorded which).

This clonotype has a handful of counts. This chain connects TRBV20-1 to TRBJ2-7; 8 bases agree with TRBD1. This CDR3 spans 18 amino acids. After removal of 3 bases from V and 2 bases from J, the junction contained 18 bases not matched to a gene. Germline CDR1 and CDR2: DFQATT and SNEGSKA (reference sequence). The CDR3: CSASYPGQEKGKPYEQYF. CDR3 sequence (DNA): TGCAGTGCTAGCTACCCGGGACAGGAAAAAGGAAAGCCCTACGAGCAGTACTTC.

This clonotype has a handful of counts. The genes are TRBV7-9 and TRBJ2-7; 10 nucleotides match TRBD1. The CDR3 runs 14 residues. The trim removed 2 bases at V and 6 bases at J, leaving 4 bases unmatched. Germline CDR1 SEHNR, CDR2 FQNEAQ (reference sequence). The CDR3: CASSLSGTGVEQYF. In DNA form, the CDR3 reads TGTGCCAGCAGCTTATCGGGGACAGGGGTCGAGCAGTACTTC.

The gene calls are TRBV10-3 and TRBJ1-5; the D is unclear. Per germline, CDR1 ENHRY and CDR2 SYGVKD. The CDR3 contains 13 residues. The germline V and J ends were trimmed by 1 base and 6 bases, with 7 bases remaining between them. This chain's CDR3 is CAISEYTFQPQHF. The CDR3 DNA reads TGTGCCATCAGTGAGTACACCTTTCAGCCCCAGCATTTT.

This clonotype was seen a handful of times. The gene calls are TRBV30 and TRBJ1-1; TRBD1 is a possible D gene (6 bases). V was cut by 0 bases and J by 8 bases, with 10 bases left in between. The germline V gene has CDR1 GTSNPN and CDR2 SVGIG (reference sequence). The CDR3 runs to 12 residues. The CDR3 region has the DNA TGTGCCTGGAGTGTAGAGAGGGGGGAAGCTTTCTTT. This gives the protein CAWSVERGEAFF.

Here the CDR3 DNA reads TGTGCCAGCAGCAAAGGCTGGGGTGTAAGGCCCAATGAGCAGTTCTTC. This codes for CASSKGWGVRPNEQFF. V gene TRBV21-1 combines with J gene TRBJ2-1. TRBV21-1 is assigned pseudogene status. The CDR3 contains 16 residues.

This clonotype showed up just a few times. DNA of the CDR3: TGTGCCAGCAGTCCTTCCGGGACTCGACGTTACAATGAGCAGTTCTTC. The encoded protein is CASSPSGTRRYNEQFF. The chain joins TRBV28 to TRBJ2-1; D may be TRBD2 (6 bases). The germline V gene encodes CDR1 MDHEN and CDR2 SYDVKM. With 5 bases removed from V and 4 bases from J, the gap between germline ends came to 18 bases. The CDR3 spans 16 residues.

This sequence joins TRBV3-1 and TRBJ1-6, with D perhaps matching TRBD1 (5 bases). V lost 4 bases and J 6 bases, leaving 10 bases between the germline ends. The CDR3 has 14 residues. In germline, CDR1 is LGHDT, CDR2 YNNKEL (reference sequence). Here the CDR3 DNA reads TGTGCCAGCAGCCTCGGGACGTCTAATTCACCCCTCCACTTT. Encoded protein: CASSLGTSNSPLHF.

In its sample, this clonotype was seen a few times. The chain's CDR3 is CASSIWGEPINSPLHF. In nucleotides, the CDR3 is TGTGCCAGCAGCATCTGGGGCGAACCGATTAATTCACCCCTCCACTTT. The chain has TRBV7-9 and TRBJ1-6, with D tentatively TRBD1 (5 bases). This CDR3 region has 16 residues. With 5 bases removed from V and 6 bases from J, the gap between germline ends came to 17 bases. CDR1 and CDR2 from the germline V gene are SEHNR and FQNEAQ (reference sequence).

The rearrangement links TRBV9 to TRBJ1-1; D unclear. The V gene's germline CDR1 is SGDLS and CDR2 YYNGEE. The CDR3 is made up of 13 amino acids. Trimming left V 3 bases short and J 4 bases short, with 10 bases between. This chain's CDR3 is CASSASILTEAFF. The CDR3 nucleotides read TGTGCCAGCAGCGCCTCAATCCTCACTGAAGCTTTCTTT.